This record looks at one TCR beta chain sequence and its context. These data are taken from a study of T cell responses to AZD1222 COVID-19 vaccine. Method: immunoSEQ multiplex PCR; TCRdb's copy keeps in-frame clones and lacks some. The profile shows 110,000 to 150,000 clones, over 75% of them singletons. The CDR3 has 17 amino acids. Germline-derived CDR1 and CDR2 are SGHRS and YFSETQ. Trimming stripped 4 bases from V and 5 bases from J, with 24 bases between. Sample: peripheral blood, taken on day 0 of AZD1222 vaccination. The TCR originated in an adult in good health. The chain couples TRBV5-1 to TRBJ2-5, with D possibly being TRBD1 (6 bases). DNA of the CDR3: TGCGCCAGCAGCGTAGCTGTCCGAAGACAGGCAGATGAGACCCAGTACTTC. It specifies CASSVAVRRQADETQYF.